This T cell receptor beta chain was recovered during a study of control samples from healthy donors and cancer patients (dated by TCRdb to 2020 to 2021). Library preparation employed the immunoSEQ multiplex PCR assay. Imported from immuneACCESS, the table was reduced by TCRdb to in-frame sequences with V and J called. These copies leave out some clones; in studies compared against another copy, an unresolved V gene accounts for under half, and the cause of the remainder is not known. Within this sample are approximately 89,000 clones, with approximately 86% of them counted one time only. The top ten constitute around 20% of the sample. The CDR3 spans 14 residues, from the cysteine through the phenylalanine. Only CDR3 DNA is held: 42 bases, read in frame from base 1. From a lookup of the germline V gene, CDR1 and CDR2 are SGHTS and YDEGEE. The germline ends are 14 bases apart after V is trimmed by 5 bases and J by 8 bases.

Note on this clone: No antigen is known for it. No qualities accompany the bases; no much larger clone lies one base away.

The sequencing input was blood. The sequence derives from a man aged 25 to 40 in good health. This receptor chain uses TRBV5-8 and TRBJ1-6, and perhaps TRBD1 as D gene, on 5 matching bases. The CDR3 region: CASRPGTDYSPLHF. The nucleotide sequence is TGTGCCAGCAGACCCGGGACCGATTATTCACCCCTCCACTTT. Extended through the reference TRBV5-8 and TRBJ1-6 proteins, this CDR3 yields the full variable domain: EAGVTQSPTHLIKTRGQQATLRCSPISGHTSVYWYQQALGLGLQFLLWYDEGEERNRGNFPPRFSGRQFPNYSSELNVNALELEDSALYLCASRPGTDYSPLHFGNGTRLTVT.